The rows below give T cell receptor beta chains drawn from one sample of a study of T cell clusters in autoimmune cytopenias. TCRdb reprocessed the multiplex PCR reads and stores each CDR3 protein as one record, lacking DNA. The sample table sets out 10,000 to 11,000 distinct CDR3 sequences. These data also formed part of another study, on T cell repertoires in aging, cancer and after chemotherapy.

Sequencing used peripheral blood. The source of these receptors is a human donor in good health. The CDR3 runs from the conserved cysteine through the conserved F or W. Each record gives: clone size, V gene, J gene, CDR3 protein. Size is stated for part of the rows, as once, few or many counts, or as a class when the clone is expanded.

-,TRBV5-6,TRBJ2-5,CASSLLAAQETQYF
-,TRBV12-3/TRBV12-4,TRBJ1-4,CASRTGWGTGGEKLFF
-,TRBV12-3/TRBV12-4,TRBJ2-7,CASSLRGTGTVEQYF
-,TRBV12-3/TRBV12-4,TRBJ1-2,CASSPGQVGYGYTF
medium-sized,TRBV27,TRBJ2-2,CASSRTGELFF
-,TRBV9,TRBJ2-3,CASSVDSGGTDTQYF
medium-sized,TRBV30,TRBJ1-1,CAWKGTTEAFF
medium-sized,TRBV19,TRBJ1-1,CASSEQLLNTEAFF
-,TRBV7-2,TRBJ1-1,CASSSGQGPTEAFF
-,TRBV12-3/TRBV12-4,TRBJ2-7,CASSSLPPGQGSGQYF
-,TRBV18,TRBJ2-7,CASSPGLAGVHEQYF
medium-sized,TRBV6-6,TRBJ1-1,CASSFRWGVGNTEAFF
-,TRBV6-5,TRBJ2-5,CASRVTGGPGSETQYF
-,TRBV5-6,TRBJ1-1,CASSLGGTDRKAFF
medium-sized,TRBV15,TRBJ1-2,CATSRDERQYGYTF
-,TRBV18,TRBJ1-3,CASSPRGPPVGSGNTIYF
-,TRBV5-1,TRBJ2-5,CASSLFRGRVGEETQYF
-,TRBV7-9,TRBJ2-5,CASSLPSGGRETQYF
-,TRBV5-5,TRBJ2-3,CASSSKGGTTDTQYF
-,TRBV7-3,TRBJ2-1,CASSPMGGANNEQFF
-,TRBV20-1,TRBJ2-5,CSARDAGTGEETQYF
-,TRBV7-8,TRBJ2-3,CASSLDTLGAGVGTDTQYF
-,TRBV25-1,TRBJ2-7,CASSVGTGTKQYF
-,TRBV12-3/TRBV12-4,TRBJ2-2,CASSPRVGGNTGELFF
-,TRBV5-4,TRBJ1-5,CASSLDGNQPQHF
medium-sized,TRBV30,TRBJ1-1,CAWSVQGLTEAFF
-,TRBV25-1,TRBJ2-7,CASSVVKGAYEQYF
-,TRBV20-1,TRBJ2-7,CSANTPGTSVGEQYF
-,TRBV5-4,TRBJ2-3,CASSLSVGPTDTQYF
medium-sized,TRBV30,TRBJ2-7,CAWRSGNYEQYF
-,TRBV11-2,TRBJ2-5,CASSFRAGGPGETQYF
-,TRBV20-1,TRBJ1-5,CSAKAGGRGNQPQHF
-,TRBV18,TRBJ1-5,CASSPTGLLQPQHF
-,TRBV30,TRBJ1-5,CAWRVTGEHSNQPQHF
-,TRBV20-1,TRBJ2-3,CSAIDTGRDMDTQYF
-,TRBV9,TRBJ2-5,CASSTSTGTETQYF
-,TRBV6-2/TRBV6-3,TRBJ2-3,CASSYSPWGELTDTQYF
-,TRBV28,TRBJ2-7,CASSSFRQGLDHEQYF
-,TRBV5-1,TRBJ2-1,CASHATRGSSSYNEQFF
-,TRBV7-6,TRBJ1-3,CASSRTGTGAGNTIYF
-,TRBV20-1,TRBJ2-7,CSARSSGISYEQYF
-,TRBV13,TRBJ1-5,CASSFGQGSQPQHF
-,TRBV6-2/TRBV6-3,TRBJ2-1,CASSDGLAGTNEQFF
-,TRBV10-3,TRBJ1-2,CAISESQETYGYTF
-,TRBV28,TRBJ2-3,CASSLSTSGGWDTQYF
-,TRBV12-3/TRBV12-4,TRBJ2-2,CASSLLPKIALGIPNPNTGELFF
-,TRBV28,TRBJ1-5,CASSLLPGQGNQPQHF
-,TRBV6-4,TRBJ2-1,CASSGSDGGEVNEQFF
-,TRBV4-2,TRBJ1-3,CASSPQRWRAGNTIYF
medium-sized,TRBV7-9,TRBJ2-3,CASSPPDTQYF
-,TRBV27,TRBJ1-1,CATRPGEGKAFF
-,TRBV12-3/TRBV12-4,TRBJ2-6,CASSLEAGESSGANVLTF
-,TRBV4-1,TRBJ1-1,CASSPAQAATEAFF
medium-sized,TRBV6-5,TRBJ1-2,CASSDRDGYTF
medium-sized,TRBV18,TRBJ1-4,CASSLGPLGEKLFF
-,TRBV19,TRBJ2-3,CASSTRRPSGGGSYTDTQYF
-,TRBV18,TRBJ1-2,CASSPWDTPKTNYGYTF